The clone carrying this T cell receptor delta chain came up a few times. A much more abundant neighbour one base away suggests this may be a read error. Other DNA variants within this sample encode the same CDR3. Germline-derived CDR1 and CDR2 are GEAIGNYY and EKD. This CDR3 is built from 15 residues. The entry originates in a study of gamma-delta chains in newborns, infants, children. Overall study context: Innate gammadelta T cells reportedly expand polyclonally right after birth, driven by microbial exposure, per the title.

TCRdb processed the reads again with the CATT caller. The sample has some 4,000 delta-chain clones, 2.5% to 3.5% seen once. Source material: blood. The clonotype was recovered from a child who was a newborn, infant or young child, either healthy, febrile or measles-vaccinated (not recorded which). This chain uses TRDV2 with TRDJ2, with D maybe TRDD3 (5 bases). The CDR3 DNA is TGTGCCTGTGACACTCTCGGGGGCCCCACAGCACAACTCTTCTTC. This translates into CACDTLGGPTAQLFF.